Listed below are T cell receptor beta chains from one sample, sequenced in a study of shared T cell receptors in the human thymus. Data came from immunoSEQ multiplex PCR; TCRdb stores just in-frame clones and leaves some out. The profile covers fewer than 700,000 clones, with around 87% appearing a single time and 0.0095% to 0.013% taken by the ten largest. The same data also went into a second study, on human thymus T cells.

Sequencing input: thymocytes. All receptors derive from a boy in the first two years of life with a congenital heart defect. Both conserved end residues are part of each CDR3. A D gene is named only where the DNA matches it firmly. Clone size, where shown, is once, few, many, or a class for clones that have expanded.

18	.	TRBV18	TRBJ2-3	TRBD2	TGTGCCAGCTCACAGAGCAGAAGCGGGAGGGCCACGGCAGATACGCAGTATTTT	CASSQSRSGRATADTQYF
22	.	TRBV4-1	TRBJ1-1	TRBD1	TGCGCCAGCAGCCCGCCCTTTTGGACAGGGTTCGCGATTGAGATTGTGAACACTGAAGCTTTCTTT	CASSPPFWTGFAIEIVNTEAFF
12	.	TRBV6-5	TRBJ2-1	.	TGTGCCAGCAGTTACGGGACAAATGAGCAGTTCTTC	CASSYGTNEQFF
15	.	TRBV30	TRBJ2-7	TRBD2	TGTGCCTGGAGTGTAAGCGGGAGCTCCTCCTACGAGCAGTACTTC	CAWSVSGSSSYEQYF
15	.	TRBV30	TRBJ1-4	.	TGTGCCTGGAGTGTACACCGGGGGTTTTTTGAAAAACTGTTTTTT	CAWSVHRGFFEKLFF
15	.	TRBV6-5	TRBJ2-1	.	TGTGCCAGCAGGGGCCGCAGCGGGCCTTACAATGAGCAGTTCTTC	CASRGRSGPYNEQFF
18	.	TRBV4-2	TRBJ1-5	TRBD1	TGTGCCAGCAGCCAAACGACAGGGCGGAATGGTGGCAATCAGCCCCAGCATTTT	CASSQTTGRNGGNQPQHF
16	.	TRBV28	TRBJ2-3	TRBD1	TGTGCCAGCAGCTATACACCGGGACAGGGCACAGATACGCAGTATTTT	CASSYTPGQGTDTQYF
13	.	TRBV7-2	TRBJ2-3	.	TGTGCCAGCAGGGGCAGGGTCACGGATACGCAGTATTTT	CASRGRVTDTQYF
15	.	TRBV4-3	TRBJ2-3	.	TGCGCCAGCAGCCGCTATAGCGGCGGCACAGATACGCAGTATTTT	CASSRYSGGTDTQYF
13	once	TRBV30	TRBJ2-1	.	TGTGCCTGGAGTCCAACAGGTTACAATGAGCAGTTCTTC	CAWSPTGYNEQFF
18	.	TRBV9	TRBJ2-3	TRBD2	TGTGCCAGCAGCGTAGCGGGGGGGCTAGCGGGAGGTCAAGATACGCAGTATTTT	CASSVAGGLAGGQDTQYF
15	.	TRBV4-2	TRBJ2-7	TRBD1	TGTGCCAGCAGCACCGGGGACAGGGTGAGCTACGAGCAGTACTTC	CASSTGDRVSYEQYF
17	.	TRBV25-1	TRBJ2-3	TRBD2	TGTGCCAGCAGTGTCCTGACTAGCGGGACTAGCACAGATACGCAGTATTTT	CASSVLTSGTSTDTQYF
18	.	TRBV25-1	TRBJ2-1	.	TGTGCCAGCAGTGAGCTCAGCCGCCTAGTTGGCAGGGACAATGAGCAGTTCTTC	CASSELSRLVGRDNEQFF
16	.	TRBV12-5	TRBJ2-1	TRBD2	TGTGCTAGTGGTTTGGAGAGGGGACTAGTACGCAATGAGCAGTTCTTC	CASGLERGLVRNEQFF
15	.	TRBV9	TRBJ2-3	TRBD2	TGTGCCAGCAGCGTCGCCGGGCGGGAGGTCCATACGCAGTATTTT	CASSVAGREVHTQYF
15	.	TRBV9	TRBJ2-3	TRBD2	TGTGCCAGCAGCGGCCCTAGCGGGAGGACAGATACGCAGTATTTT	CASSGPSGRTDTQYF
14	.	TRBV5-4	TRBJ1-2	.	TGTGCCAGCAGGCCGCCTGGGGGCGGGTATGGCTACACCTTC	CASRPPGGGYGYTF
14	.	TRBV30	TRBJ2-1	.	TGTGCCTGGAAGGGGGCTAGCGGGTACAATGAGCAGTTCTTC	CAWKGASGYNEQFF
13	.	TRBV28	TRBJ1-1	TRBD1	TGTGCCAGCAGTTACAGGGGTTACACTGAAGCTTTCTTT	CASSYRGYTEAFF
16	.	TRBV7-6	TRBJ1-4	TRBD1	TGTGCCAGCAGCCCAGGGACAGGAAAGGAAAGTGAAAAACTGTTTTTT	CASSPGTGKESEKLFF
15	.	TRBV7-9	TRBJ2-7	.	TGTGCCAGCAGCCCGCAAACAGGGTCGCCGCGAGAGCAGTACTTC	CASSPQTGSPREQYF
17	.	TRBV15	TRBJ2-1	.	TGTGCCACCAGCAGAGATCCCCACACAACACCTTACAATGAGCAGTTCTTC	CATSRDPHTTPYNEQFF
13	.	TRBV11-2	TRBJ1-2	.	TGTGCCAGCACCCCAACGAGGGGGTATGGCTACACCTTC	CASTPTRGYGYTF
12	.	TRBV5-4	TRBJ2-2	.	TGTGCCAGCACGGGGATCACCGGGGAGCTGTTTTTT	CASTGITGELFF
14	.	TRBV4-3	TRBJ2-5	.	TGCGCCAGCAGCCAAGAGACGGGGCAAGAGACCCAGTACTTC	CASSQETGQETQYF
15	.	TRBV5-5	TRBJ2-7	.	TGTGCCAGCAGCTTGGCCAAGACAGGGAGGAACGAGCAGTACTTC	CASSLAKTGRNEQYF
18	few	TRBV5-1	TRBJ2-3	TRBD1	TGCGCCAGCAGCAAGGGACAGGGTTGGGCAGGGGGCCCAGATACGCAGTATTTT	CASSKGQGWAGGPDTQYF
15	.	TRBV19	TRBJ1-5	.	TGTGCCAGTAGTATAGTCCCCATACAGCTGAGGCCCCAGCATTTT	CASSIVPIQLRPQHF
16	.	TRBV5-1	TRBJ2-3	TRBD2	TGCGCCAGCAGCTTTAGCGGGCGGGGGAGTACAGATACGCAGTATTTT	CASSFSGRGSTDTQYF
16	.	TRBV28	TRBJ1-3	TRBD1	TGTGCCAGCAGCCGTCAGACAGGGGGGAATGGAAACACCATATATTTT	CASSRQTGGNGNTIYF
15	.	TRBV5-1	TRBJ2-7	TRBD2	TGCGCCAGCAGCTTGACTAGCGGGAGGGCCTACGAGCAGTACTTC	CASSLTSGRAYEQYF
17	.	TRBV9	TRBJ2-2	TRBD2	TGTGCCAGCAGCGCCGCTTGGGCGGGAGGGCCGACCGGGGAGCTGTTTTTT	CASSAAWAGGPTGELFF
16	.	TRBV7-9	TRBJ2-1	.	TGTGCCAGCAGCTTAGGGGCAGAACAGTCCTACAATGAGCAGTTCTTC	CASSLGAEQSYNEQFF
12	.	TRBV2	TRBJ1-1	.	TGTGCCAGCAGTGCTCGGGGCACTGAAGCTTTCTTT	CASSARGTEAFF
14	once	TRBV28	TRBJ1-5	.	TGTGCCAGCAGTTTAGGCCAGACAAATCAGCCCCAGCATTTT	CASSLGQTNQPQHF
16	.	TRBV11-2	TRBJ1-5	TRBD1	TGTGCCAGCAGCTTAGGACAGGGGATCGGCAATCAGCCCCAGCATTTT	CASSLGQGIGNQPQHF
15	.	TRBV9	TRBJ1-3	.	TGTGCCAGCAGCGTAGGAGCGGGGCCAGGAAACACCATATATTTT	CASSVGAGPGNTIYF
17	.	TRBV28	TRBJ2-3	TRBD2	TGTGCCAGCAGTTTCTCTGGCGGGAGGGAGCCCACAGATACGCAGTATTTT	CASSFSGGREPTDTQYF
18	once	TRBV27	TRBJ2-3	TRBD2	TGTGCCAGCAGTTCCACCCCGTCGGCTAGCGGGAGTACAGATACGCAGTATTTT	CASSSTPSASGSTDTQYF
12	.	TRBV28	TRBJ1-2	.	TGTGCCATCCCTCGGGGGTCTGCTGGCTACACCTTC	CAIPRGSAGYTF
13	few	TRBV6-5	TRBJ2-3	TRBD2	TGTGCCAGCAGAGGACTAGCCGCCGATACGCAGTATTTT	CASRGLAADTQYF
19	.	TRBV4-1	TRBJ1-3	TRBD1	TGCGCCAGCAGCCGGGCGGGACAGGGGCCAGCTCTGTCTGGAAACACCATATATTTT	CASSRAGQGPALSGNTIYF
16	.	TRBV10-1	TRBJ2-1	.	TGCGCCAGCAGTGATATAGTGGGAGAGGTTTCGGGTGAGCAGTTCTTC	CASSDIVGEVSGEQFF